Listed below are T cell receptor beta chains from one sample, sequenced in a study of blood T cell repertoires in COVID-19. Sequencing used immunoSEQ multiplex PCR; TCRdb keeps in-frame clones, though not all of them. The sample contains 52,000 or so clones, 85% to 90% of which appear only once. The sample comprised peripheral blood. The receptors were sampled from a man aged 55 to 70 with active COVID-19. Both conserved end residues are part of each CDR3. The D gene is left open where the match is weak. Clone size is not always given. Where it is, it says once, few, many or a class for expanded clones.

TRBV5-1	NA	once	TRBJ2-3	TGCGCCAGCAGGCAAACTAGATTCCCAGATACGCAGTATTTT	CASRQTRFPDTQYF
TRBV9	NA	NA	TRBJ2-1	TGTGCCAGCAGCGGATTGACTACCTCGAGTGAGCAGTTCTTC	CASSGLTTSSEQFF
TRBV5-1	NA	NA	TRBJ2-7	TGCGCCAGCAGCTTGATAGGAGGAGCCTACGAGCAGTACTTC	CASSLIGGAYEQYF
TRBV6-5	NA	NA	TRBJ2-3	TGTGCCAGCACTGGGAGTCGGGAGGATACGCAGTATTTT	CASTGSREDTQYF
TRBV3-1/TRBV3-2	NA	NA	TRBJ2-1	TGTGCCAGCAGCCCGGGATCCCTGGGGTACAATGAGCAGTTCTTC	CASSPGSLGYNEQFF
TRBV4-1	TRBD2	once	TRBJ2-2	TGCGCCAGCAGCCTCACCGGGACTAGCGGGAGGGGCGGGGAGCTGTTTTTT	CASSLTGTSGRGGELFF
TRBV19	NA	NA	TRBJ1-3	TGTGCCAGTAGTATAGTCGCAGGCGCTGGAAACACCATATATTTT	CASSIVAGAGNTIYF
TRBV7-8	TRBD1	NA	TRBJ1-1	TGTGCCAGCAGCCGGGACAGGGACACTGAAGCTTTCTTT	CASSRDRDTEAFF
TRBV7-9	TRBD1	NA	TRBJ1-5	TGTGCCAGCAGCTTAGACTATGACAGGGGCAATCAGCCCCAGCATTTT	CASSLDYDRGNQPQHF
TRBV11-2	TRBD2	NA	TRBJ2-4	TGTGCCAGCAGCCCGCCCGGACTAGCGTTAGCCAAAAACATTCAGTACTTC	CASSPPGLALAKNIQYF
TRBV29-1	NA	NA	TRBJ2-3	TGCAGCGTTTATTCGGGGACAGATACGCAGTATTTT	CSVYSGTDTQYF
TRBV10-2	TRBD1	NA	TRBJ2-7	TGCGCCAGCACCCATGGGGACAGGGGCTACGAGCAGTACTTC	CASTHGDRGYEQYF
TRBV4-1	TRBD2	NA	TRBJ2-1	TGCGCCAGCAGCCGAGGGACTAGCGGGGGACTATACAATGAGCAGTTCTTC	CASSRGTSGGLYNEQFF
TRBV19	TRBD2	NA	TRBJ2-1	TGTGCCAGTAGTAGTATGGGTGCGGGACTAGCGGGTAATGAGCAGTTCTTC	CASSSMGAGLAGNEQFF
TRBV9	TRBD1	NA	TRBJ1-3	TGTGCCAGCAGCGTAGCTACAGGGGGCTCTGGAAACACCATATATTTT	CASSVATGGSGNTIYF
TRBV19	NA	few	TRBJ1-5	TGTGCCAGTAGCCCGACAGGCCAGCCCCAGCATTTT	CASSPTGQPQHF
TRBV10-3	NA	few	TRBJ1-5	TGTGCCATCAACAACGGGGGGAATCAGCCCCAGCATTTT	CAINNGGNQPQHF
TRBV27	NA	NA	TRBJ1-1	TGTGCCAGCAGTTTAGGCGGGGTCGGTGAAGCTTTCTTT	CASSLGGVGEAFF
TRBV7-9	TRBD1	NA	TRBJ2-7	TGTGCCAGCAGCTTGGGGACAGGGTTCTACGAGCAGTACTTC	CASSLGTGFYEQYF
TRBV4-2	TRBD2	NA	TRBJ2-1	TGTGCCAGCAGCCAAGATCGCGGGAGGAGCTCCTACAATGAGCAGTTCTTC	CASSQDRGRSSYNEQFF
TRBV28	TRBD2	NA	TRBJ2-1	TGTGCCAGCAGTTTCCCCGGACTAGCGGGAGCTAATGAGCAGTTCTTC	CASSFPGLAGANEQFF
TRBV15	NA	few	TRBJ2-7	TGTGCCACCAGCAGAGATATCAGTGGCGAGCAGTACTTC	CATSRDISGEQYF
TRBV10-3	NA	NA	TRBJ2-5	TGTGCCATCAGTGAGGGCGGAGAGGAGACCCAGTACTTC	CAISEGGEETQYF
TRBV18	TRBD2	NA	TRBJ2-5	TGTGCCAGCTCACCACCGGGCGGAGCGGGAGGGGTTCAAGAGACCCAGTACTTC	CASSPPGGAGGVQETQYF
TRBV27	NA	NA	TRBJ2-7	TGTGCCAGCAGTTTAAGTCCAGGGTCCTACGAGCAGTACTTC	CASSLSPGSYEQYF
TRBV6-4	NA	NA	TRBJ2-3	TGTGCCAGCAGCAGCGGGTCTAGCACAGATACGCAGTATTTT	CASSSGSSTDTQYF
TRBV5-1	TRBD2	NA	TRBJ2-5	TGCGCCAGCAGCGCAGGGACTAGCGGGAGTGGTGAGACCCAGTACTTC	CASSAGTSGSGETQYF
TRBV7-2	NA	NA	TRBJ1-5	TGTGCCAGCAGCCGGGACATTAGCAATCAGCCCCAGCATTTT	CASSRDISNQPQHF
TRBV18	TRBD2	NA	TRBJ2-5	TGTGCCAGCTCACCACTGACTAGCGGGAGGCGGTACGAGACCCAGTACTTC	CASSPLTSGRRYETQYF
TRBV5-1	NA	NA	TRBJ2-2	TGCGCCAGCAGCAACCCAGGGTTCACCGGGGAGCTGTTTTTT	CASSNPGFTGELFF
TRBV6-5	TRBD1	NA	TRBJ1-1	TGTGCCAGCAAACGGACAGGGAACACTGAAGCTTTCTTT	CASKRTGNTEAFF
TRBV27	NA	once	TRBJ1-6	TGTGCCAGCAGTAATTGGGAGTCGCCTAATTCACCCCTCCACTTT	CASSNWESPNSPLHF
TRBV19	TRBD2	NA	TRBJ2-6	TGTGCCAGCAAGGAGGCGGGGGTCGGCTCTGGGGCCAACGTCCTGACTTTC	CASKEAGVGSGANVLTF
TRBV1	NA	NA	TRBJ2-3	TGCACCAGCCGGACTAGCGGGGCTCGGGATACGCAGTATTTT	CTSRTSGARDTQYF
TRBV11-2	NA	NA	TRBJ2-7	TGTGCCAGCAGCTTACAGGGTGGCTACGAGCAGTACTTC	CASSLQGGYEQYF
TRBV9	NA	NA	TRBJ2-7	TGTGCCAGCAGCCCCGACTCACCACCCTACGAGCAGTACTTC	CASSPDSPPYEQYF
TRBV28	NA	NA	TRBJ1-1	TGTGCCAGCAGTTTGCCCCAGCGGAACACTGAAGCTTTCTTT	CASSLPQRNTEAFF
TRBV5-3	TRBD1	NA	TRBJ1-5	TGTGCCAGAAGCTTGGCCGGGACAGGGAGGTATCAGCCCCAGCATTTT	CARSLAGTGRYQPQHF
TRBV3-1/TRBV3-2	NA	NA	TRBJ2-5	TGTGCCAGCCTCGCCCGAGGGGCGGGGGAGACCCAGTACTTC	CASLARGAGETQYF
TRBV7-6	TRBD2	NA	TRBJ2-5	TGTGCCAGCAGCTTATATGGTAGCGGGGGAGGAGAGACCCAGTACTTC	CASSLYGSGGGETQYF
TRBV7-9	NA	NA	TRBJ2-7	TGTGCCAGCAGCTTACTACGTACCTACGAGCAGTACTTC	CASSLLRTYEQYF
TRBV2	NA	NA	TRBJ2-7	TGTGCCAGCAGACGGGGGAGTCAGTCCGGCGAGCAGTACTTC	CASRRGSQSGEQYF
TRBV20-1	NA	NA	TRBJ2-7	TGCAGTGCTAGTGGCCGAACCACAAACGAGCAGTACTTC	CSASGRTTNEQYF
TRBV5-1	TRBD2	NA	TRBJ2-1	TGCGCCAGCAGTGGGACTAACACCTACAATGAGCAGTTCTTC	CASSGTNTYNEQFF
TRBV6-6	NA	NA	TRBJ2-2	TGTGCCAGCAGTTACGGGGCGGCCACCGGGGAGCTGTTTTTT	CASSYGAATGELFF
TRBV6-5	TRBD2	NA	TRBJ2-5	TGTGCCAGCAGTTGGACGTTTAGCGGGCAAGAGACCCAGTACTTC	CASSWTFSGQETQYF
TRBV20-1	TRBD2	once	TRBJ2-1	TGCAGTGCTAGTCAGGCTAGCGGGATTGGTGAGCAGTTCTTC	CSASQASGIGEQFF
TRBV4-2	TRBD2	NA	TRBJ2-7	TGTGCCAGCAGCCGTAGCGGGAGGGCCTACGAGCAGTACTTC	CASSRSGRAYEQYF
TRBV5-6	TRBD1	NA	TRBJ2-7	TGTGCCAGCAGCCAACTGACCGGGACAGGGTCCCACGAGCAGTACTTC	CASSQLTGTGSHEQYF
TRBV24-1	NA	NA	TRBJ2-1	TGTGCCACCAGTCAAGGCGGCTCCTACAATGAGCAGTTCTTC	CATSQGGSYNEQFF
TRBV6-7	NA	NA	TRBJ1-5	TGTGCCAGCAGTTACTCGGGTCCCCAGGGAAATCAGCCCCAGCATTTT	CASSYSGPQGNQPQHF
TRBV5-1	TRBD1	once	TRBJ2-2	TGCGCCAGCAGCGCAGGACAGGGAAACGGGGAGCTGTTTTTT	CASSAGQGNGELFF
TRBV19	TRBD1	NA	TRBJ1-1	TGTGCCAGTAGTGTGACAGGGTCCACTGAAGCTTTCTTT	CASSVTGSTEAFF